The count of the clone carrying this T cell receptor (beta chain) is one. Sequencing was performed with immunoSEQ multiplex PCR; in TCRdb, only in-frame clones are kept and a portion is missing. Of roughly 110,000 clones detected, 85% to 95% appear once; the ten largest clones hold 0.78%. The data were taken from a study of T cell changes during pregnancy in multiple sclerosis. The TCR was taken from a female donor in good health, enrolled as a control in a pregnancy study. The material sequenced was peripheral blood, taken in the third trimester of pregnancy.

CDR3 DNA sequence: TGCAGCGCCGTAAGCGGGGGCTGGCCTGGGGCCAACGTCCTGACTTTC. This codes for CSAVSGGWPGANVLTF. This rearrangement joins TRBV29-1 to TRBJ2-6, with 8 positions matching TRBD2. CDR3 size: 16 residues. CDR1 is SQVTM, CDR2 ANQGSEA, per germline. The junction had 10 bases not matched to a gene; V was cut back by 7 bases and J by 2 bases.